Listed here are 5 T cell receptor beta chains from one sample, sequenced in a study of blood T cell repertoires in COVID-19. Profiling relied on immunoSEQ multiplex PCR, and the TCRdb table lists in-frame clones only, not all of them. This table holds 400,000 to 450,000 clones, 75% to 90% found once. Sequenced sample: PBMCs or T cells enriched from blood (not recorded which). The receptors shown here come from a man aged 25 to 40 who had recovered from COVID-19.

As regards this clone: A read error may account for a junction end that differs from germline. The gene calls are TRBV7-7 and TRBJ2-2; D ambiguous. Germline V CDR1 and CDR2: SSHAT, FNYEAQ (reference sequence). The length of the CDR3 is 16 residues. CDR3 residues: CASSLDMGANTGELFF. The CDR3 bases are TGTGCTAGCAGCTTAGATATGGGCGCGAACACCGGGGAGCTGTTTTTT.

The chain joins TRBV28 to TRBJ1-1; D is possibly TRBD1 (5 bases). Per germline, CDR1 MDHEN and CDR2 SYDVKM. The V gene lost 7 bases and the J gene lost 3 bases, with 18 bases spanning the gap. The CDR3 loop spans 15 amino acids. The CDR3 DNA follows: TGTGCCAGCACCCTCGGGGGACCCTGGGACACTGAAGCTTTCTTT. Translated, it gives CASTLGGPWDTEAFF.

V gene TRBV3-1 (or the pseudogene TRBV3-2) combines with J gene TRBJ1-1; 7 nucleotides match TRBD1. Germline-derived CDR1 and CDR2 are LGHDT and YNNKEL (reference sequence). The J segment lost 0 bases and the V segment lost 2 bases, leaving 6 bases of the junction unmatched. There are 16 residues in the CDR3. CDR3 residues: CASSQRGGFMNTEAFF. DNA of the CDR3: TGTGCCAGCAGCCAACGAGGGGGCTTCATGAACACTGAAGCTTTCTTT.

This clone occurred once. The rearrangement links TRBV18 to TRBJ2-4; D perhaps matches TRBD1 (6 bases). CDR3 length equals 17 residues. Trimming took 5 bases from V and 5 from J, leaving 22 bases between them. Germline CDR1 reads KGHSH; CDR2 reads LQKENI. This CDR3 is CASSVGTQGRGENIQYF. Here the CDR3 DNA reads TGTGCCAGCTCAGTCGGGACCCAGGGGCGAGGCGAAAACATTCAGTACTTC.

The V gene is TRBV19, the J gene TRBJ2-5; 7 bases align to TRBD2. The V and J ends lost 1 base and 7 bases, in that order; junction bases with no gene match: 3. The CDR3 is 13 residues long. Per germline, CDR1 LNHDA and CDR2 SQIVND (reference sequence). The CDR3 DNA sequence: TGTGCCAGTAGTATAGGGACGGGGGGGACCCAGTACTTC. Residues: CASSIGTGGTQYF.